Sequencing of this T cell receptor (beta chain) was carried out in a study of technical replicates of blood from a handful of donors. The ends lost 4 bases at V and 6 bases at J; junction bases unmatched: 4. The CDR3 runs to 13 residues. CDR1 is SGHRS and CDR2 is YFSETQ in the germline V gene. Using immunoSEQ multiplex PCR, the repertoire was profiled, and TCRdb retains in-frame clones only, with some absent. Altogether 70,000 or so clones are present, about nine tenths being singletons, with the ten largest covering around 0.42%. The sample consisted of T cells isolated from PBMCs. This TCR was sampled from a human donor in good health. This chain joins TRBV5-1 and TRBJ2-7; 10 bases line up with TRBD1. This chain's CDR3 is CASSPGQGFEQYF. The CDR3 region has the DNA TGCGCCAGCAGCCCGGGACAGGGGTTCGAGCAGTACTTC.